These 11 T cell receptor beta chains were sequenced from one sample in a study of T-cell memory formation after mild COVID-19. TCRdb passed the 5' RACE reads through MiXCR, listing each CDR3 protein once. The table lists about 560,000 distinct CDR3 sequences, roughly 21% of them singletons. Sequencing was done on a sample of PBMCs or a T cell subset sorted from them (not recorded which). The receptors were sampled from an adult woman who had mild COVID-19 (a few samples of this study predate the infection). Cell type and time point are not known.

The chain employs TRBV5-5 and TRBJ1-3; no reliable D call. The ends were cut back, 7 bases at V and 4 bases at J, with 18 bases in the middle. CDR1 is SGHKS and CDR2 is YYEKEE in the germline V gene (reference sequence). The CDR3 is 15 residues long. The CDR3 bases are TGTGCCAGCGGACCTCACAGCGTCGAAGGAAACACCATATATTTT. Protein product: CASGPHSVEGNTIYF.

J is TRBJ2-7 and V is TRBV5-1; D is unclear. Trimming took off 0 bases at V and 2 bases at J, with 12 bases between the two ends. The length of the CDR3 is 15 residues. The germline V gene encodes CDR1 SGHRS and CDR2 YFSETQ. The CDR3 region is CASSLAVNGAYEQYF. The CDR3 DNA reads as TGCGCCAGCAGCTTGGCAGTGAACGGAGCCTACGAGCAGTACTTC.

The chain's CDR3 is CASSQFSGTEAFF. The DNA for the CDR3 is TGTGCCAGCAGCCAATTTAGCGGAACTGAAGCTTTCTTT. This chain connects TRBV3-1 to TRBJ1-1; D remains ambiguous. V shed 2 bases and J shed 5 bases, with 9 bases lying between them. Per the germline V gene, CDR1 is LGHDT and CDR2 is YNNKEL (reference sequence). The CDR3 totals 13 residues.

This chain uses TRBV27 with TRBJ2-7, with D perhaps matching TRBD1 or TRBD2 (5 bases each). Germline loops: CDR1 MNHEY, CDR2 SMNVEV (reference sequence). The V gene lost 3 bases and the J gene lost 0 bases, with 15 bases spanning the gap. This CDR3 is built from 16 residues. The CDR3 loop is CASSLFGGSGSYEQYF. CDR3 nucleotide sequence: TGTGCCAGCAGTTTGTTTGGGGGATCGGGCTCCTACGAGCAGTACTTC.

J is TRBJ2-7 and V is TRBV27; D is ambiguous. Germline V gene lookup returns CDR1 MNHEY and CDR2 SMNVEV (reference sequence). V lost 5 bases and J lost 6, with 8 bases in between. CDR3 length: 11 residues. CDR3 loop: CASSDGPEQYF. The CDR3 DNA is TGTGCCAGCAGTGACGGGCCCGAGCAGTACTTC.

This clonotype has only a few counts. This chain connects TRBV20-1 to TRBJ1-1; the D gene is possibly TRBD1 (6 bases). V lost 1 base and J lost 6, with 15 bases in between. The CDR3 contains 14 residues. Germline V lookup: CDR1 DFQATT, CDR2 SNEGSKA (reference sequence). Here the CDR3 DNA reads TGCAGTGCTAGAGGCCAGGGGAAGTCCTCTGAAGCTTTCTTT. Protein product: CSARGQGKSSEAFF.

The rearrangement joins TRBV18 to TRBJ2-4, with no clear D. V dropped 3 bases and J dropped 0 bases, with 9 bases sitting between them. CDR1 is KGHSH, CDR2 LQKENI, per germline. The CDR3 contains 15 residues. CDR3 bases: TGTGCCAGCTCACCGGTGGAGCTAGCCAAAAACATTCAGTACTTC. This encodes CASSPVELAKNIQYF. The full variable domain, in which reference TRBV18 and TRBJ2-4 provide the parts outside the CDR3, is NAGVMQNPRHLVRRRGQEARLRCSPMKGHSHVYWYRQLPEEGLKFMVYLQKENIIDESGMPKERFSAEFPKEGPSILRIQQVVRGDSAAYFCASSPVELAKNIQYFGAGTRLSVL.

The chain couples TRBV6-1 to TRBJ2-5; 9 bases are shared with TRBD2. Germline V CDR1 and CDR2: MNHNS, SASEGT. The junction had 2 bases not matched to a gene; V was cut back by 1 base and J by 2 bases. The CDR3 is 15 amino acids. CDR3 residues: CASSEVAGEQETQYF. CDR3 DNA sequence: TGTGCCAGCAGTGAAGTAGCGGGAGAGCAAGAGACCCAGTACTTC.

This clonotype was recorded a few times. The V and J genes are TRBV5-1 and TRBJ2-1; 8 bases match TRBD1. There are 14 residues in the CDR3. The V and J ends lost 4 bases and 7 bases, in that order; junction bases with no gene match: 7. Per the germline V gene, CDR1 is SGHRS and CDR2 is YFSETQ. The CDR3 nucleotides read TGCGCCAGCAGCGGACAGGGCTACTTAAATGAGCAGTTCTTC. Its protein product is CASSGQGYLNEQFF.

The chain joins TRBV6-1 to TRBJ2-7, with a weak D call TRBD1 (6 bases). This CDR3 has 14 residues. V lost 10 bases and J lost 0, with 16 bases in between. CDR1 MNHNS and CDR2 SASEGT come from the germline V gene. CDR3 bases: TGTGCCACCAGAGAGACAGGCGTCTCCTACGAGCAGTACTTC. It translates to CATRETGVSYEQYF.

The rearrangement joins TRBV15 to TRBJ1-1, with 8 nucleotides matching TRBD1. Losses at the gene ends were 1 base for V and 11 bases for J; bases not matched to a gene: 12. Germline V gene lookup returns CDR1 LNHNV and CDR2 YYDKDF (reference sequence). This CDR3 contains 15 residues. Here the CDR3 reads CATSRVLGQGAIAFF. The CDR3 DNA follows: TGTGCCACCAGCAGAGTATTAGGGCAGGGGGCGATTGCTTTCTTT.